This is a list of T cell receptor beta chains from one sample in a study of cytomegalovirus exposure and HLA in healthy donors. Measured with immunoSEQ multiplex PCR; TCRdb has only the in-frame clones, and not every one. The sample includes more than 100,000 clones, more than 55% of them seen just once. The source material was PBMCs. All receptors come from a man between 18 and 29 years old in good health and CMV-seronegative. Both conserved end residues are part of each CDR3. D genes are given only for firm matches. Not all rows give a size; the values are once, few, many and, for expanded clones, a class.

TRBV27,-,TRBJ1-1,few,CASKRGTEAFF,TGTGCCAGTAAAAGGGGAACTGAAGCTTTCTTT
TRBV10-3,-,TRBJ2-7,-,CATGVAKPYEQYF,TGTGCCACGGGGGTAGCTAAACCCTACGAGCAGTACTTC
TRBV4-2,-,TRBJ1-1,few,CASSQYGQSNTEAFF,TGTGCCAGCAGCCAATATGGACAGTCTAACACTGAAGCTTTCTTT
TRBV9,TRBD2,TRBJ2-1,-,CASSVTGTSGSNEQFF,TGTGCCAGCAGCGTCACCGGGACTAGCGGGAGCAATGAGCAGTTCTTC
TRBV11-2,-,TRBJ1-5,-,CASSLAGNQPQHF,TGTGCCAGCAGCTTAGCCGGGAATCAGCCCCAGCATTTT
TRBV19,TRBD1,TRBJ1-3,-,CASISFGTASGNTIYF,TGTGCCAGTATTTCTTTTGGGACAGCCTCTGGAAACACCATATATTTT
TRBV5-1,TRBD2,TRBJ2-1,-,CASTGGGNEQFF,TGCGCCAGCACTGGGGGGGGTAATGAGCAGTTCTTC
TRBV29-1,TRBD1,TRBJ2-5,-,CSVVAGGETQYF,TGCAGCGTTGTAGCAGGGGGTGAGACCCAGTACTTC
TRBV7-2,TRBD2,TRBJ2-1,-,CASSFNRAGSNEQFF,TGTGCCAGCAGCTTCAATCGAGCGGGAAGCAATGAGCAGTTCTTC
TRBV4-2,TRBD2,TRBJ2-4,-,CASSPPAGEGIQYF,TGTGCCAGCAGCCCCCCAGCGGGAGAGGGCATTCAGTACTTC
TRBV9,-,TRBJ2-1,-,CASSVTGGSYNEQFF,TGTGCCAGCAGCGTCACGGGTGGCTCCTACAATGAGCAGTTCTTC
TRBV27,-,TRBJ2-3,-,CASSLRSGGTDTQYF,TGTGCCAGCAGTTTAAGGTCAGGGGGGACAGATACGCAGTATTTT
TRBV9,TRBD1,TRBJ1-2,-,CASSGPGTGSGYTF,TGTGCCAGCAGCGGTCCCGGGACAGGGAGTGGCTACACCTTC
TRBV5-1,-,TRBJ1-1,few,CASSLVRQGNTEAFF,TGCGCCAGCAGCTTGGTTCGTCAGGGGAACACTGAAGCTTTCTTT
TRBV2,-,TRBJ2-5,-,CATKGGRGETQYF,TGTGCCACCAAAGGGGGGAGGGGTGAGACCCAGTACTTC
TRBV30,-,TRBJ1-2,-,CAWSLRGYGYTF,TGTGCCTGGAGTCTCCGAGGCTATGGCTACACCTTC
TRBV10-1,-,TRBJ1-1,-,CASRRGQHTEAFF,TGCGCCAGCAGAAGGGGACAACACACTGAAGCTTTCTTT
TRBV4-1,-,TRBJ2-1,few,CASSQAVGEGDNEQFF,TGCGCCAGCAGCCAAGCGGTCGGGGAAGGAGACAATGAGCAGTTCTTC
TRBV29-1,TRBD1,TRBJ1-2,-,CSVEGQGSVGYTF,TGCAGCGTTGAGGGACAGGGATCTGTTGGCTACACCTTC
TRBV28,TRBD1,TRBJ2-6,-,CASSLFGGTGGGSGANVLTF,TGTGCCAGCAGTTTATTCGGGGGGACAGGGGGCGGGTCTGGGGCCAACGTCCTGACTTTC
TRBV11-2,-,TRBJ2-7,-,CASSRGPRAYEQYF,TGTGCCAGCAGCCGGGGTCCGAGGGCCTACGAGCAGTACTTC
TRBV7-9,TRBD1,TRBJ1-4,once,CASSLIQGNGEKLFF,TGTGCCAGCAGCTTAATACAGGGGAACGGTGAAAAACTGTTTTTT
TRBV6-5,-,TRBJ1-4,-,CASSPRDPNEKLFF,TGTGCCAGCAGCCCCCGGGATCCTAATGAAAAACTGTTTTTT
TRBV6-5,TRBD2,TRBJ2-7,-,CASSSYLAGRPYEQYF,TGTGCCAGCAGTTCATACCTAGCGGGGCGACCCTACGAGCAGTACTTC
TRBV27,-,TRBJ2-7,-,CASSEQGSSYEQYF,TGTGCCAGCAGTGAACAGGGTAGCTCCTACGAGCAGTACTTC
TRBV28,-,TRBJ1-2,-,CASSLLQVNYGYTF,TGTGCCAGCAGCCTCTTACAGGTTAACTATGGCTACACCTTC
TRBV28,-,TRBJ1-5,-,CASSYGTSGDDRPQHF,TGTGCCAGCAGTTACGGGACGTCGGGGGACGATCGGCCCCAGCATTTT
TRBV7-2,-,TRBJ2-3,-,CASSLVRTSDTQYF,TGTGCCAGCAGCTTAGTACGGACTTCAGATACGCAGTATTTT
TRBV4-1,TRBD2,TRBJ2-3,-,CASSQVTSGSADTQYF,TGCGCCAGCAGCCAAGTGACGAGCGGGAGCGCAGATACGCAGTATTTT
TRBV7-9,TRBD1,TRBJ2-6,-,CASSLGRTGFLSGANVLTF,TGTGCCAGCAGCTTAGGGAGGACAGGATTTCTCTCTGGGGCCAACGTCCTGACTTTC
TRBV11-2,-,TRBJ2-7,-,CASSVVRSFPYEQYF,TGTGCCAGCAGCGTGGTCCGGAGTTTTCCCTACGAGCAGTACTTC
TRBV9,-,TRBJ2-7,-,CASSVEPGIIEQYF,TGTGCCAGCAGCGTAGAGCCAGGGATAATCGAGCAGTACTTC
TRBV5-4,TRBD1,TRBJ1-2,-,CASSLRQGLGYGYTF,TGTGCCAGCAGCTTGCGACAGGGGCTTGGTTATGGCTACACCTTC
TRBV5-4,-,TRBJ2-3,-,CASSLGQGSTDTQYF,TGTGCCAGCAGCTTGGGGCAGGGGAGCACAGATACGCAGTATTTT
TRBV7-9,-,TRBJ2-1,-,CASSRDAGCEQFF,TGTGCCAGCAGCCGAGACGCGGGATGTGAGCAGTTCTTC
TRBV28,TRBD1,TRBJ1-2,few,CASSLGTANYGYTF,TGTGCCAGCAGTCTAGGGACAGCCAACTATGGCTACACCTTC
TRBV6-6,-,TRBJ1-2,few,CASSYLYGEDGYTF,TGTGCCAGCAGTTACCTTTACGGGGAAGATGGCTACACCTTC
TRBV6-6,TRBD1,TRBJ1-5,-,CASSSSGTANQPQHF,TGTGCCAGCAGTTCCTCTGGGACAGCTAATCAGCCCCAGCATTTT
TRBV9,TRBD1,TRBJ2-1,-,CASSVLGTGGSNEQFF,TGTGCCAGCAGCGTCCTCGGGACAGGGGGCTCGAATGAGCAGTTCTTC
TRBV12-5,TRBD2,TRBJ2-1,few,CASGLAIGGDEQFF,TGTGCTAGTGGTTTGGCTATCGGGGGGGATGAGCAGTTCTTC
TRBV6-5,TRBD1,TRBJ2-4,-,CASKNRGDGIQYF,TGTGCCAGCAAAAACAGGGGGGATGGCATTCAGTACTTC
TRBV7-3,-,TRBJ2-1,-,CASSPAGVSYNEQFF,TGTGCCAGCAGCCCGGCAGGGGTCTCCTACAATGAGCAGTTCTTC
TRBV7-9,-,TRBJ2-2,-,CASSRNRENTGELFF,TGTGCCAGCAGCCGCAACAGGGAGAACACCGGGGAGCTGTTTTTT
TRBV19,-,TRBJ1-1,-,CASSIGRGTEAFF,TGTGCCAGTAGTATCGGCAGGGGCACTGAAGCTTTCTTT
TRBV28,-,TRBJ2-5,few,CASRASGETQYF,TGTGCCAGCAGGGCCTCCGGGGAGACCCAGTACTTC
TRBV27,-,TRBJ1-1,-,CASSSEGGNTEAFF,TGTGCCAGCAGTTCAGAAGGGGGGAACACTGAAGCTTTCTTT
TRBV18,-,TRBJ1-1,-,CASSPARGNGAEAFF,TGTGCCAGCTCACCCGCAAGGGGGAATGGGGCTGAAGCTTTCTTT
TRBV29-1,TRBD2,TRBJ2-1,once,CSGGGQNEQFF,TGCAGCGGGGGGGGTCAAAATGAGCAGTTCTTC
TRBV28,-,TRBJ1-2,-,CASSFLGGKGGYTF,TGTGCCAGCAGTTTTTTAGGGGGAAAAGGTGGCTACACCTTC
TRBV6-5,-,TRBJ1-2,-,CASSYQRKANYGYTF,TGTGCCAGCAGTTACCAGCGGAAAGCTAACTATGGCTACACCTTC
TRBV10-3,TRBD2,TRBJ2-1,-,CAISGAGGNNEQFF,TGTGCCATCAGTGGGGCGGGAGGAAACAATGAGCAGTTCTTC
TRBV6-5,-,TRBJ2-7,few,CASSQRLPSSYEQYF,TGTGCCAGCAGTCAACGTCTACCGAGCTCCTACGAGCAGTACTTC
TRBV5-6,-,TRBJ2-1,-,CASRSPITDEQFF,TGTGCCAGCAGATCCCCTATCACCGATGAGCAGTTCTTC